The clone carrying this T cell receptor (beta chain) occurred a few times. The antigen is not known. This record comes from a study of identical twins. Study conclusions and caveats: Less excess twin sharing appeared in beta out-of-frame sequences. Abundant cord blood beta clonotypes carried fewer insertions; memory repertoires showed none.

Template switching, a step in the protocol, added a universal primer site, and cDNA carried unique molecular identifiers. TCRdb re-called the 5' RACE reads through MiXCR, storing one row per CDR3 protein. The sample lists roughly 250,000 distinct CDR3 sequences; about 7.3% were seen once. V dropped 1 base and J dropped 2 bases, with 11 bases sitting between them. CDR3 size: 15 residues. Germline-derived CDR1 and CDR2 are LGHNA and YNFKEQ. The same specimen was also included in a second study, on yellow fever vaccine responses in identical twins.

This chain connects TRBV4-2 to TRBJ1-1, with D tentatively TRBD1 (5 bases). The specimen sequenced was memory (CD45RO+) T cells sorted from blood. The receptor was isolated from a woman between 18 and 29 years old in good health. This chain's CDR3 is CASSQGPGTNTEAFF. The CDR3 DNA follows: TGTGCCAGCAGCCAAGGCCCAGGGACCAACACTGAAGCTTTCTTT.